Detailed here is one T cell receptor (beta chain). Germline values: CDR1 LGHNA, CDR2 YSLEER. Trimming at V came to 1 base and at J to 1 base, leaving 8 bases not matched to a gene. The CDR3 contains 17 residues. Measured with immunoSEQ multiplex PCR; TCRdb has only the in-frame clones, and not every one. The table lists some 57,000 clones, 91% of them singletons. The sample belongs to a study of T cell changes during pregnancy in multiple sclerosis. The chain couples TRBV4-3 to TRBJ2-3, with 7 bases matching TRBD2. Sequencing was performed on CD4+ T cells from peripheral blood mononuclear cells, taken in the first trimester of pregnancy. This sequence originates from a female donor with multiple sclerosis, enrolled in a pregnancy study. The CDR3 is CASSQVLSGDGTDTQYF. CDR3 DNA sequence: TGCGCCAGCAGCCAAGTCCTAAGCGGGGATGGCACAGATACGCAGTATTTT.